One sample yielded the 15 T cell receptor beta chains listed below, sequenced in a study of blood T cell repertoires in COVID-19. Sequencing was performed with immunoSEQ multiplex PCR; in TCRdb, only in-frame clones are kept and a portion is missing. The sample consists of under 250,000 clones, 80% to 90% of them appearing once. Sequenced: peripheral blood. The receptors shown here come from a man between 50 and 59 years old with COVID-19, enrolled during active disease.

The V gene is TRBV28, the J gene TRBJ2-5, with 12 bases matching TRBD1. The CDR3 runs 14 residues. Germline CDR1 MDHEN, CDR2 SYDVKM. The trim removed 6 bases at V and 9 bases at J, leaving 8 bases unmatched. The CDR3 DNA sequence: TGTGCCAGCAGCCCGGGACAGGGGGCCGGGTCCCAGTACTTC. Translation gives CASSPGQGAGSQYF.

The chain couples TRBV6-5 to TRBJ1-2, with D possibly being TRBD1 (5 bases). Looked up from germline, CDR1 is MNHEY and CDR2 is SVGAGI. There are 11 residues in the CDR3. V lost 5 bases and J lost 14, with 15 bases in between. The CDR3 DNA is TGTGCCAGCAGTACCAGGGTTGGAGGGACCTTC. Amino acid sequence: CASSTRVGGTF.

This chain joins TRBV4-1 and TRBJ1-5; 8 bases align to TRBD1. This CDR3 is built from 16 residues. Germline V gives CDR1 MGHRA, CDR2 YSYEKL. The ends lost 0 bases at V and 5 bases at J; junction bases unmatched: 6. Written as DNA, the CDR3 is TGCGCCAGCAGCCAAGATTTAGGACAGGGATATCAGCCCCAGCATTTT. Residues: CASSQDLGQGYQPQHF.

The J gene is TRBJ2-1, the V gene TRBV5-6; 8 nucleotides align to TRBD2. The CDR3 extends over 15 amino acids. The V segment lost 5 bases and the J segment 8 bases; nucleotides outside the gene matches: 12. CDR1 and CDR2 from the germline V gene are SGHDT and YYEEEE. The CDR3 loop reads CASSRLAPIIYEQFF. Written as DNA, the CDR3 is TGTGCCAGCAGTAGACTAGCGCCGATAATCTATGAGCAGTTCTTC.

This clone was seen only once. This CDR3 is also generated by other DNA sequences in the sample. This chain joins TRBV7-3 and TRBJ2-3; 15 positions match TRBD2. Looked up from germline, CDR1 is SGHTA and CDR2 is FQGTGA. V shed 4 bases and J 6 bases; nucleotides not matched to a gene: 5. The CDR3 loop spans 16 amino acids. As DNA, the CDR3 is TGTGCCAGCAGCTCAGGGACTAGCGGGGGGACTGATACGCAGTATTTT. Protein sequence: CASSSGTSGGTDTQYF.

This chain connects TRBV6-1 to TRBJ2-7; no firm D call. Germline CDR1 MNHNS, CDR2 SASEGT. The CDR3 covers 14 residues. V was shortened by 2 bases and J by 2 bases, with 10 bases between the two germline ends. The CDR3 DNA is TGTGCCAGCAGTGAATCCATCTCTACCTACGAGCAGTACTTC. It codes for CASSESISTYEQYF.

The rearrangement joins TRBV11-3 to TRBJ2-7; 7 positions match TRBD1. Germline V lookup: CDR1 SGHNT, CDR2 YENEEA. This CDR3 is built from 15 residues. Trimming removed 4 bases from V and 4 bases from J; junction bases left unmatched: 10. This CDR3 reads CASSSLRTGNYEQYF. CDR3 in DNA: TGTGCCAGCAGCTCTCTTCGGACAGGCAATTACGAGCAGTACTTC.

The sample holds a few counts of this clone. Other DNA sequences of this sample code for an identical CDR3. The chain is built from TRBV6-1 and TRBJ2-7; TRBD2 might be the D (6 bases). The germline V and J ends were trimmed by 0 bases and 2 bases, with 8 bases remaining between them. CDR3 length: 14 residues. Germline V gives CDR1 MNHNS, CDR2 SASEGT. The CDR3 loop is CASSEAGGAYEQYF. DNA for the CDR3: TGTGCCAGCAGTGAAGCCGGCGGGGCCTACGAGCAGTACTTC.

V is TRBV2 and J is TRBJ2-5, with a tentative D call TRBD2 (5 bases). V lost 6 bases, J lost 5 bases, and 19 bases lay in between. CDR3 length: 15 residues. Germline CDR1 is SNHLY and CDR2 is FYNNEI. The CDR3 region is CASSQTGIGLETQYF. CDR3 sequence (DNA): TGTGCCAGCAGCCAGACGGGAATAGGCCTGGAGACCCAGTACTTC. Drawing the rest from reference TRBV2 and TRBJ2-5, the complete variable domain is EPEVTQTPSHQVTQMGQEVILRCVPISNHLYFYWYRQILGQKVEFLVSFYNNEISEKSEIFDDQFSVERPDGSNFTLKIRSTKLEDSAMYFCASSQTGIGLETQYFGPGTRLLVL.

Only a few counts were recorded for this clone. The chain has TRBV2 and TRBJ2-7; 12 bases align to TRBD2. The CDR3 sequence is 13 residues long. The germline V gene has CDR1 SNHLY and CDR2 FYNNEI. J was trimmed by 6 bases and V by 10 bases; bases with no gene match: 7. The CDR3 spells CATRLAGDLEQYF. The CDR3 nucleotides read TGTGCCACCAGACTAGCGGGAGATCTCGAGCAGTACTTC.

The chain employs TRBV18 and TRBJ1-5; D is undetermined. Germline assignment: CDR1 KGHSH and CDR2 LQKENI. This CDR3 is built from 12 residues. Trimming took 4 bases from V and 3 from J, leaving 4 bases between them. The CDR3 spells CASSRDNQPQHF. The CDR3 DNA sequence: TGTGCCAGCTCACGAGACAATCAGCCCCAGCATTTT. The whole variable domain, filled in from reference TRBV18 and TRBJ1-5, reads NAGVMQNPRHLVRRRGQEARLRCSPMKGHSHVYWYRQLPEEGLKFMVYLQKENIIDESGMPKERFSAEFPKEGPSILRIQQVVRGDSAAYFCASSRDNQPQHFGDGTRLSIL.

This clone appeared a few times. J is TRBJ2-7 and V is TRBV5-6; 8 bases agree with TRBD1. CDR1 and CDR2 (germline): SGHDT, YYEEEE. V was pared by 4 bases and J by 1 base, with 4 bases of the junction left unmatched. The CDR3 covers 14 residues. CDR3 nucleotides: TGTGCCAGCAGCCGGACAGGGATTTCCTACGAGCAGTACTTC. As protein: CASSRTGISYEQYF.

The J gene is TRBJ2-7, the V gene TRBV2; D is perhaps TRBD1 (6 bases). This CDR3 has 14 amino acids. Germline-derived CDR1 and CDR2 are SNHLY and FYNNEI. Trimming pared 7 bases from V and 3 bases from J, leaving 16 bases between. For the CDR3, the DNA is TGTGCCAGCACCGGGAAGACAGGCAACTACGAGCAGTACTTC. Amino acid sequence: CASTGKTGNYEQYF.

This chain joins TRBV5-1 and TRBJ2-2; D is perhaps TRBD2 (6 bases). Per germline, CDR1 SGHRS and CDR2 YFSETQ. The CDR3 has 13 residues. V lost 0 bases to trimming and J lost 6 bases, with 6 bases between them. The CDR3 loop reads CASSLGEAGELFF. The CDR3 DNA is TGCGCCAGCAGCTTGGGGGAGGCCGGGGAGCTGTTTTTT.

The gene calls are TRBV19 and TRBJ2-3; the D gene is possibly TRBD2 (6 bases). Germline V gene lookup returns CDR1 LNHDA and CDR2 SQIVND (reference sequence). Trimming pared 7 bases from V and 1 base from J, leaving 18 bases between. This CDR3 has 16 amino acids. CDR3: CASNGNGGIGTDTQYF. The CDR3 coding sequence is TGTGCCAGTAATGGGAATGGAGGGATCGGCACAGATACGCAGTATTTT. The whole variable domain, filled in from reference TRBV19 and TRBJ2-3, reads DGGITQSPKYLFRKEGQNVTLSCEQNLNHDAMYWYRQDPGQGLRLIYYSQIVNDFQKGDIAEGYSVSREKKESFPLTVTSAQKNPTAFYLCASNGNGGIGTDTQYFGPGTRLTVL.